This TCR beta chain stems from a study of CD8 T cells in ankylosing spondylitis. Study-wide points: With a CD8+ phenotype, disease-linked clones were relatively rare in peripheral blood. Prior work had noted some motif variants in reactive arthritis blood and synovial fluid. Characteristic, it appeared, of ankylosing spondylitis blood was a TCR beta motif of eight highly homologous variants.

TCR beta libraries were made by quantitative 5'-RACE with molecular barcodes. TCRdb independently ran MiXCR on the 5' RACE reads; one entry per CDR3 protein. The profile shows tens of thousands of distinct CDR3 sequences, 11% of them singletons. CDR1 is PRHDT and CDR2 is FYEKMQ in the germline V gene (reference sequence). This CDR3 has 14 residues. Trimming took 3 bases from V and 4 from J, leaving 10 bases between them. This clonotype was detected a few times. Its antigen is still unknown. The sequencing input was blood, either unsorted or a sorted T cell fraction (not recorded which). The V gene is TRBV13, the J gene TRBJ1-3, with D unclear. The sequence derives from a male donor with ankylosing spondylitis or in good health (not recorded which). DNA for the CDR3: TGTGCCAGCAGCTTGGAGGGAGGAGGAAACACCATATATTTT. Translating gives CASSLEGGGNTIYF.